One and the same sample provided the 22 T cell receptor beta chains below, sequenced in a study of blood T cell repertoires in COVID-19. Assay used: immunoSEQ multiplex PCR; TCRdb lists only in-frame clones, some missing. The repertoire has 150,000 to 200,000 clones, around 89% of them found once; the top ten carry approximately 4.5%. The sample comprised peripheral blood. Receptor source: a human donor in a cohort sampled during active COVID-19.

V and J are TRBV18 and TRBJ2-3; 9 positions match TRBD2. Germline CDR1 KGHSH, CDR2 LQKENI. Germline trimming cut 4 bases from V and 2 bases from J; bases unmatched to any gene: 7. This CDR3 comprises 16 residues. The CDR3 coding sequence is TGTGCCAGCTCACTCATGAGCGGGGGGTTCACAGATACGCAGTATTTT. Amino acid sequence: CASSLMSGGFTDTQYF.

This chain connects TRBV5-4 to TRBJ2-3, with 7 bases fitting TRBD2. V was clipped by 0 bases and J by 5 bases; unmatched bases: 0. CDR1 is SGHNT, CDR2 YYREEE, per germline (reference sequence). This CDR3 is 13 amino acids long. CDR3 region: CASSLVAGDTQYF. The CDR3 nucleotides are TGTGCCAGCAGCTTGGTAGCGGGAGATACGCAGTATTTT.

V usage is TRBV29-1 and J usage is TRBJ1-1, with D perhaps matching TRBD1 (5 bases). Trimming cost V 2 bases and J 6 bases, with 10 bases left between them. Germline loops: CDR1 SQVTM, CDR2 ANQGSEA. The CDR3 runs 12 residues. The CDR3 loop reads CSVERGKAEAFF. The CDR3 bases are TGCAGCGTTGAACGGGGGAAGGCTGAAGCTTTCTTT.

The rearrangement links TRBV19 to TRBJ2-7; the D gene is possibly TRBD2 (6 bases). The CDR3 consists of 13 residues. The V end lost 3 bases, the J end lost 1 base, and 7 bases lay between the germline ends. The germline gives CDR1 LNHDA, CDR2 SQIVND (reference sequence). In DNA, the CDR3 is TGTGCCAGTAGTATGGAGGGATCCTACGAGCAGTACTTC. Translated: CASSMEGSYEQYF.

This chain joins TRBV5-1 and TRBJ2-1; TRBD2 agrees at 7 bases. J lost 8 bases, V lost 5 bases, and 4 bases had no gene match. The CDR3 totals 12 residues. Looked up from germline, CDR1 is SGHRS and CDR2 is YFSETQ. Here the CDR3 reads CASSEAGDEQFF. CDR3 nucleotide sequence: TGCGCCAGCAGTGAGGCGGGAGATGAGCAGTTCTTC. Looking up the rest from reference TRBV5-1 and TRBJ2-1 gives the full variable domain: KAGVTQTPRYLIKTRGQQVTLSCSPISGHRSVSWYQQTPGQGLQFLFEYFSETQRNKGNFPGRFSGRQFSNSRSEMNVSTLELGDSALYLCASSEAGDEQFFGPGTRLTVL.

In its sample, this clone was seen once. This chain links TRBV11-2 with TRBJ1-2; 9 nucleotides line up with TRBD1. J gave up 0 bases and V 4 bases, and 12 bases lay outside the gene matches. The CDR3 is 18 amino acids. Per the germline V gene, CDR1 is SGHAT and CDR2 is FQNNGV. This CDR3 is CASSSWEDRGRANYGYTF. Here the CDR3 DNA reads TGTGCCAGCAGCTCCTGGGAGGACAGGGGTAGGGCTAACTATGGCTACACCTTC.

The gene calls are TRBV6-5 and TRBJ1-5; D gene uncertain. Germline CDR1 reads MNHEY; CDR2 reads SVGAGI. CDR3 length: 14 residues. V dropped 0 bases and J dropped 4 bases, with 7 bases sitting between them. The CDR3 DNA sequence: TGTGCCAGCAGTTACTCTAGGAGAAATCAGCCCCAGCATTTT. Encoded protein: CASSYSRRNQPQHF.

The genes are TRBV19 and TRBJ2-1, with a possible D match to TRBD1 (5 bases). Trimming shortened V by 1 base and J by 0 bases, and 7 bases separated the two germline ends. The CDR3 loop spans 15 amino acids. From germline, CDR1 is LNHDA and CDR2 SQIVND (reference sequence). The CDR3 DNA reads as TGTGCCAGTAGTATAGGACAGAGCTCCTACAATGAGCAGTTCTTC. Protein: CASSIGQSSYNEQFF.

The V gene is TRBV6-5, the J gene TRBJ1-3; no definite D call. The germline V gene encodes CDR1 MNHEY and CDR2 SVGAGI. This CDR3 comprises 14 residues. V lost 2 bases, J lost 2 bases, and 7 bases lay in between. CDR3 in DNA: TGTGCCAGCAGTTACGGAGGGCCTGGAAACACCATATATTTT. It yields the protein CASSYGGPGNTIYF.

This clone was observed a few times. V and J are TRBV15 and TRBJ2-1; 8 bases fit TRBD1. CDR1 is LNHNV and CDR2 is YYDKDF in the germline V gene (reference sequence). J gave up 3 bases and V 0 bases, and 10 bases lay outside the gene matches. This CDR3 spans 18 amino acids. In DNA form, the CDR3 reads TGTGCCACCAGCAGAGATGTGGGACAGGCCAAAAACTACAATGAGCAGTTCTTC. It translates to CATSRDVGQAKNYNEQFF.

J is TRBJ2-7 and V is TRBV6-5; D is unresolved. V lost 5 bases to trimming and J lost 2 bases, with 13 bases between them. This CDR3 is built from 14 residues. Germline loops: CDR1 MNHEY, CDR2 SVGAGI. The CDR3 sequence: CASSKTTTTYEQYF. As DNA, the CDR3 is TGTGCCAGCAGTAAGACGACAACCACCTACGAGCAGTACTTC.

The V gene is TRBV15, the J gene TRBJ2-5; 8 bases agree with TRBD1. This CDR3 region has 18 residues. Germline-derived CDR1 and CDR2 are LNHNV and YYDKDF (reference sequence). J gave up 5 bases and V 1 base, and 15 bases lay outside the gene matches. CDR3 loop: CATSRVGRGLRIGETQYF. Written as DNA, the CDR3 is TGTGCCACCAGCAGAGTAGGCAGGGGGCTTCGGATAGGGGAGACCCAGTACTTC.

This clone was detected only once. This rearrangement joins TRBV6-5 to TRBJ1-2; 7 nucleotides agree with TRBD1. Losses at the gene ends were 0 bases for V and 8 bases for J; bases not matched to a gene: 12. The germline V gene has CDR1 MNHEY and CDR2 SVGAGI. The CDR3 runs to 16 residues. Here the CDR3 reads CASSYSILGGARGYTF. CDR3 bases: TGTGCCAGCAGTTACTCGATTTTAGGGGGCGCAAGAGGCTACACCTTC.

The chain is built from TRBV5-1 and TRBJ2-1, with 8 bases aligning to TRBD1. Trimming at V came to 4 bases and at J to 5 bases, leaving 11 bases not matched to a gene. The V gene's germline CDR1 is SGHRS and CDR2 YFSETQ. The CDR3 totals 16 residues. The CDR3 spells CASSLHPGQANNEQFF. In DNA form, the CDR3 reads TGCGCCAGCAGCCTACACCCGGGACAGGCAAACAATGAGCAGTTCTTC.

V and J are TRBV9 and TRBJ1-2; no definite D call. The CDR3 has 15 residues. CDR1 SGDLS and CDR2 YYNGEE come from the germline V gene. Trimming left V 0 bases short and J 6 bases short, with 15 bases between. The chain's CDR3 is CASSVGTSPLHGYTF. CDR3 nucleotides: TGTGCCAGCAGCGTAGGTACATCCCCTTTGCATGGCTACACCTTC.

Here the CDR3 DNA reads TGCGCCAGCAGCCAAGTTTCGGGGTACAATGAGCAGTTCTTC. It is translated as CASSQVSGYNEQFF. The chain combines TRBV4-3 with TRBJ2-1, with D maybe TRBD2 (5 bases). Germline lookup yields CDR1 LGHNA and CDR2 YSLEER. The CDR3 extends over 14 amino acids. Trimming removed 1 base at V and 4 bases at J, with 8 bases between.

The chain employs TRBV28 and TRBJ1-1; no clear D. V gave up 8 bases and J gave up 4 bases, with 17 bases separating them. CDR1 is MDHEN, CDR2 SYDVKM, per germline. The CDR3 loop spans 14 amino acids. As DNA, the CDR3 is TGTGCCAGCCACTCACCCGGGTCTGGCACTGAAGCTTTCTTT. Amino acids: CASHSPGSGTEAFF.

This rearrangement joins TRBV28 to TRBJ1-5; the match to TRBD1 covers 9 bases. Germline CDR1 reads MDHEN; CDR2 reads SYDVKM. The V gene end was trimmed by 4 bases and the J gene end by 5 bases; junction bases not matched to a gene: 18. This CDR3 region has 19 residues. The CDR3 loop is CASSSYPGQGLVLDQPQHF. CDR3 nucleotide sequence: TGTGCCAGCAGTTCATATCCCGGACAGGGGTTGGTTTTAGATCAGCCCCAGCATTTT.

On this clone: Other DNA sequences in the sample encode the same CDR3. V gene TRBV7-2 combines with J gene TRBJ1-5; D possibly corresponds to TRBD1 (6 bases). The V end lost 5 bases, the J end lost 2 bases, and 10 bases lay between the germline ends. Germline CDR1 SGHTA, CDR2 FQGNSA. The CDR3 length is 14 residues. CDR3 nucleotides: TGTGCCAGCAGCCTGACAGGAGGCAATCAGCCCCAGCATTTT. Encoded protein: CASSLTGGNQPQHF.

The J gene is TRBJ2-7, the V gene TRBV6-2 or TRBV6-3; 12 bases align to TRBD1. The CDR3 sequence is 14 residues long. The V gene end was trimmed by 4 bases and the J gene end by 5 bases; junction bases not matched to a gene: 3. Per germline, CDR1 MNHEY and CDR2 SVGEGT. DNA for the CDR3: TGTGCCAGCAGTTGGGACAGGGGGCTTGACGAGCAGTACTTC. Translating gives CASSWDRGLDEQYF.

This chain uses TRBV18 with TRBJ2-7, with 13 bases fitting TRBD2. Germline CDR1 reads KGHSH; CDR2 reads LQKENI. The CDR3 sequence is 15 residues long. V gave up 3 bases and J gave up 4 bases; unmatched junction bases: 3. CDR3 sequence (DNA): TGTGCCAGCTCACCCCGGACTAGCGGGAGATACGAGCAGTACTTC. It encodes CASSPRTSGRYEQYF.

The chain has TRBV28 and TRBJ1-4; D is uncertain. Trimming stripped 2 bases from V and 0 bases from J, with 7 bases between. This CDR3 is built from 15 residues. Per germline, CDR1 MDHEN and CDR2 SYDVKM. The CDR3 sequence: CASSLTGATNEKLFF. Written as DNA, the CDR3 is TGTGCCAGCAGTTTAACCGGGGCAACTAATGAAAAACTGTTTTTT.